The 11 T cell receptor beta chains presented below share a single source sample, sequenced in a study of CXCR3-negative and CXCR3-positive naive CD8 T cells (dated by TCRdb to about 2019). The study at large found these results: TRB CDR3s from CXCR3-positive naive cells showed higher hydrophobicity (lower Kidera factor 4), lower energy, and higher strength and volume indices than CXCR3-negative naive cells.

The sequencer listed for this sample is NextSeq 550. The Human TCR Profiling Kit (MiLaboratory) was used to make UMI-labeled 5' RACE TRB cDNA libraries. The reads, reprocessed by TCRdb, yield one row per CDR3 protein sequence and no DNA. Per the sample table, the count is roughly 110,000 distinct CDR3 sequences. Roughly 0.35% of the sample is taken by the ten largest. For these receptors, no antigen is known. Sequenced: naive CXCR3+ CD8+ T cells from blood. The cell subset or site label corresponds to: CD45RO-CCR7+CD27+CD95- naive CD8+ T cells expressing CXCR3 (TNR3+). The source is a human donor in good health. Some clones in this sample may be carry-over from other donors' samples.

The chain combines TRBV28 with TRBJ2-7. Looked up from germline, CDR1 is MDHEN and CDR2 is SYDVKM. The CDR3 spans 12 residues. This chain's CDR3 is CASSFGSYEQYF. Combining the CDR3 with reference TRBV28 and TRBJ2-7 gives the whole variable domain DVKVTQSSRYLVKRTGEKVFLECVQDMDHENMFWYRQDPGLGLRLIYFSYDVKMKEKGDIPEGYSVSREKKERFSLILESASTNQTSMYLCASSFGSYEQYFGPGTRLTVT.

The chain combines TRBV11-2 with TRBJ2-5; TCRdb's D call of TRBD1 is untestable without DNA. CDR1 and CDR2 (germline): SGHAT, FQNNGV. CDR3 length: 18 residues. CDR3 protein: CASSLRPEVTAIEETQYF.

The chain is built from TRBV24-1 and TRBJ2-2; no DNA is available, so the TRBD1 call from TCRdb remains unchecked. The germline gives CDR1 KGHDR, CDR2 SFDVKD. CDR3 length: 14 residues. CDR3 in amino acids: CATGRGLVTGELFF.

This chain connects TRBV5-1 to TRBJ1-1; with no DNA, the TCRdb D assignment of TRBD1 cannot be verified. Germline loops: CDR1 SGHRS, CDR2 YFSETQ. CDR3 size: 15 residues. CDR3 residues: CASRSGQGSSTEAFF.

The CDR3 protein is CASSLALGGYQAYEQYF. The V gene is TRBV5-6, the J gene TRBJ2-7; the TCRdb call, TRBD1, lacks DNA for checking. The germline V gene encodes CDR1 SGHDT and CDR2 YYEEEE. The CDR3 sequence is 17 residues long.

V gene TRBV6-5 combines with J gene TRBJ1-5. Looked up from germline, CDR1 is MNHEY and CDR2 is SVGAGI. The CDR3 sequence is 14 residues long. Here the CDR3 reads CASSYRRSDQPQHF.

The V call is TRBV5-6, the J call TRBJ2-6; no DNA is available, so the TRBD1 call from TCRdb remains unchecked. Germline CDR1 is SGHDT and CDR2 is YYEEEE. The CDR3 has 18 residues. CDR3 loop: CASSSSGQLLIGANVLTF. The full variable domain, its missing parts supplied by reference TRBV5-6 and TRBJ2-6, is DAGVTQSPTHLIKTRGQQVTLRCSPKSGHDTVSWYQQALGQGPQFIFQYYEEEERQRGNFPDRFSGHQFPNYSSELNVNALLLGDSALYLCASSSSGQLLIGANVLTFGAGSRLTVL.

The chain is built from TRBV20-1 and TRBJ2-7; TCRdb names TRBD1, which stays unverified in the absence of DNA. CDR3 size: 14 residues. CDR1 is DFQATT and CDR2 is SNEGSKA in the germline V gene (reference sequence). CDR3 protein: CSVVGGGGSYEQYF.

This rearrangement joins TRBV3-1 to TRBJ2-1; the TRBD2 assignment by TCRdb is unverifiable without DNA. In germline, CDR1 is LGHDT, CDR2 YNNKEL (reference sequence). The CDR3 length is 15 residues. Here the CDR3 reads CASSQDLAGTNEQFF.

The gene calls are TRBV6-2 or TRBV6-3 and TRBJ1-1; checking the TCRdb D call of TRBD1 is not possible without DNA. The CDR3 consists of 12 residues. Germline V lookup: CDR1 MNHEY, CDR2 SVGEGT. Here the CDR3 reads CASSYNRGGAFF.

J is TRBJ2-3 and V is TRBV25-1. Looked up from germline, CDR1 is MGHDK and CDR2 is SYGVNS. The CDR3 runs to 13 residues. The chain's CDR3 is CASSEYRGDTQYF.